This T cell receptor (beta chain) appears in the sequencing data of a study of blood T cell repertoires in COVID-19. Study-wide context: The cDNA or gDNA used as material had been derived from T cells, B-cell-depleted T cells, or PBMCs.

Original processing methods: Using reference gene primer amplification, nucleated cell counts were estimated. Method: immunoSEQ multiplex PCR; TCRdb's copy keeps in-frame clones and lacks some. V and J calls and clone size are copied from that table; D and trimming were computed from the DNA. The sample includes approximately 160,000 clones, 65% to 85% of them seen just once. This clonotype originated in a woman older than 75 with active or convalescent COVID-19. Source material: peripheral blood.

DNA of the CDR3: TGTGCCAGCAGCTTAGCCCGAGGTCCCGAAGTTGCCCAGTACTTC. Translation: CASSLARGPEVAQYF. The gene calls are TRBV7-6 and TRBJ2-5; no firm D call. Trimming removed 0 bases at V and 9 bases at J, with 17 bases between. This CDR3 has 15 residues. Germline V gene sequence: CDR1 SGHVS, CDR2 FNYEAQ.